The 25 T cell receptor beta chains presented below share a single source sample, sequenced in a study of CD8 T cells in Susac syndrome (dated by TCRdb to about 2019). Libraries were constructed by the immunoSEQ multiplex PCR assay. RNA was extracted using the RNeasy kit, and about 0.5 to 1 microgram was reverse transcribed with random hexamers. TCRdb ran its own pipeline on the public reads, namely fastp trimming at Q25 and MiXCR clone calling, and kept in-frame beta chains. CDR3 protein duplicates are merged, each entry listing the most common genes and DNA. Here the sample has 160,000 or so distinct CDR3 sequences; approximately 93% occur a single time. Of the sample, roughly 0.099% is held by the ten largest clones. The specimen was CD4+ T cells from PBMCs. Source of these receptors: a human donor with multiple sclerosis.

The genes are TRBV29-1 and TRBJ2-3; the match to TRBD2 covers 7 bases. The CDR3 totals 14 residues. Germline CDR1 SQVTM, CDR2 ANQGSEA. Germline trimming cut 5 bases from V and 1 base from J; bases unmatched to any gene: 6. This CDR3 is CSVSDGLGTDTQYF. CDR3 DNA sequence: TGCAGCGTTTCCGACGGACTAGGCACAGATACGCAGTATTTT.

This rearrangement joins TRBV6-6 to TRBJ2-7; no definite D call. V dropped 2 bases and J dropped 3 bases, with 14 bases sitting between them. In germline, CDR1 is MNHNY, CDR2 SVGAGI (reference sequence). The CDR3 consists of 15 residues. DNA of the CDR3: TGTGCCAGCAGTTACACCGTTTTGGACGGCTACGAGCAGTACTTC. Its translation: CASSYTVLDGYEQYF.

The V gene is TRBV29-1, the J gene TRBJ2-1; no clear D. V was shortened by 7 bases and J by 5 bases, with 6 bases between the two germline ends. CDR1 and CDR2 from the germline V gene are SQVTM and ANQGSEA. This CDR3 contains 10 residues. CDR3 amino acids: CSAAHNEQFF. For the CDR3, the DNA is TGCAGCGCCGCCCACAATGAGCAGTTCTTC.

V gene TRBV29-1 combines with J gene TRBJ2-7; D is undetermined. The length of the CDR3 is 13 residues. The germline V gene has CDR1 SQVTM and CDR2 ANQGSEA. The V end was cut by 2 bases, the J end by 0 bases, with 8 bases between. This CDR3 is CSVETRSSYEQYF. The CDR3 bases are TGCAGCGTTGAAACGCGGAGCTCCTACGAGCAGTACTTC.

The J gene is TRBJ2-5, the V gene TRBV27, with unresolved D. CDR3 length equals 14 residues. CDR1 and CDR2 from the germline V gene are MNHEY and SMNVEV (reference sequence). The V end was cut by 1 base, the J end by 1 base, with 7 bases between. The DNA of the CDR3 is TGTGCCAGCAGTTTATTCCCGACCCAAGAGACCCAGTACTTC. Amino acid sequence: CASSLFPTQETQYF.

This rearrangement joins TRBV12-3 or TRBV12-4 to TRBJ2-7; D tentatively fits TRBD1 or TRBD2 (6 bases each). The CDR3 contains 18 residues. V was pared by 5 bases and J by 5 bases, with 28 bases between. The CDR3 nucleotides read TGTGCCAGCAGTCGATCCCTTACCGACCGGGGGCCGTTTAACGAGCAGTACTTC. Protein product: CASSRSLTDRGPFNEQYF.

The chain uses TRBV5-6 and TRBJ2-3, with 7 bases aligning to TRBD2. CDR1 and CDR2 (germline): SGHDT, YYEEEE. This CDR3 spans 18 amino acids. The trim removed 2 bases at V and 0 bases at J, leaving 12 bases unmatched. The CDR3 here is CASSFRGSRGGSTDTQYF. Here the CDR3 DNA reads TGTGCCAGCAGCTTTCGCGGGAGTCGGGGAGGTAGCACAGATACGCAGTATTTT. Full variable domain (remainder filled in from reference TRBV5-6 and TRBJ2-3): DAGVTQSPTHLIKTRGQQVTLRCSPKSGHDTVSWYQQALGQGPQFIFQYYEEEERQRGNFPDRFSGHQFPNYSSELNVNALLLGDSALYLCASSFRGSRGGSTDTQYFGPGTRLTVL.

This clonotype was seen a single time. The J gene is TRBJ2-2, the V gene TRBV2; 9 nucleotides align to TRBD1. Per germline, CDR1 SNHLY and CDR2 FYNNEI. Trimming took 3 bases from V and 6 from J; bases not matched to a gene: 5. This CDR3 contains 15 residues. The CDR3 DNA follows: TGTGCCAGCAGTGACTTGACAGGGGGACCCGGGGAGCTGTTTTTT. It specifies CASSDLTGGPGELFF.

This chain connects TRBV24-1 to TRBJ2-2; 9 positions agree with TRBD2. Per the germline V gene, CDR1 is KGHDR and CDR2 is SFDVKD. The CDR3 runs to 16 residues. Germline trimming cut 2 bases from V and 6 bases from J; bases unmatched to any gene: 6. This CDR3 reads CATSDSGTSKPGELFF. The CDR3 DNA is TGTGCCACCAGTGATTCCGGGACTAGCAAACCCGGGGAGCTGTTTTTT.

V gene TRBV24-1 combines with J gene TRBJ2-5, with 9 bases fitting TRBD2. The CDR3 consists of 17 residues. CDR1 and CDR2 from the germline V gene are KGHDR and SFDVKD. J lost 2 bases, V lost 1 base, and 7 bases had no gene match. In DNA form, the CDR3 reads TGTGCCACCAGTGATTTAGGGCCTAGCGGGACACAAGAGACCCAGTACTTC. Translation: CATSDLGPSGTQETQYF.

The chain links TRBV6-5 to TRBJ2-7; D is undetermined. From germline, CDR1 is MNHEY and CDR2 SVGAGI. The germline V and J ends were trimmed by 7 bases and 3 bases, with 16 bases remaining between them. The length of the CDR3 is 14 residues. CDR3 in amino acids: CASTRSLIGYEQYF. Here the CDR3 DNA reads TGTGCCAGCACTAGGAGCCTAATTGGCTACGAGCAGTACTTC.

This sequence joins TRBV20-1 and TRBJ2-2; 10 nucleotides align to TRBD2. Germline assignment: CDR1 DFQATT and CDR2 SNEGSKA (reference sequence). This CDR3 comprises 16 residues. The V segment lost 0 bases and the J segment 6 bases; nucleotides outside the gene matches: 7. CDR3 sequence reads: CSARDWLAGVAGELFF. DNA for the CDR3: TGCAGTGCTAGAGATTGGCTAGCGGGAGTGGCCGGGGAGCTGTTTTTT.

V and J are TRBV30 and TRBJ1-5; tentatively, D is TRBD1 (5 bases). The CDR3 runs 13 residues. Germline lookup yields CDR1 GTSNPN and CDR2 SVGIG (reference sequence). V was shortened by 5 bases and J by 4 bases, with 12 bases between the two germline ends. The CDR3 spells CAWGRPGNQPQHF. CDR3 sequence (DNA): TGTGCCTGGGGCCGGCCAGGGAATCAGCCCCAGCATTTT.

The sample holds one count of this clonotype. The rearrangement joins TRBV18 to TRBJ1-5; 7 nucleotides match TRBD1. V lost 3 bases and J lost 1; bases outside the gene matches: 9. This CDR3 is 17 amino acids long. The germline V gene encodes CDR1 KGHSH and CDR2 LQKENI. The CDR3 sequence is CASSPVWVQGSNQPQHF. The CDR3, as DNA: TGTGCCAGCTCACCGGTTTGGGTACAGGGGAGCAATCAGCCCCAGCATTTT.

V gene TRBV7-9 combines with J gene TRBJ2-7, with D perhaps TRBD1 (6 bases). The germline CDR1 and CDR2 sequences are SEHNR and FQNEAQ (reference sequence). The CDR3 runs to 14 residues. The germline V and J ends were trimmed by 2 bases and 0 bases, with 8 bases remaining between them. The CDR3 DNA reads as TGTGCCAGCAGCTTAAGACAGGACTCCTACGAGCAGTACTTC. It is translated as CASSLRQDSYEQYF.

This chain connects TRBV2 to TRBJ1-5; D gene uncertain. V was trimmed by 2 bases and J by 7 bases, leaving 12 bases between them. CDR1 is SNHLY and CDR2 is FYNNEI in the germline V gene. The CDR3 extends over 14 amino acids. The DNA for the CDR3 is TGTGCCAGCAGTGAAAATATTAGGATCCAGCCCCAGCATTTT. Protein product: CASSENIRIQPQHF.

This chain links TRBV6-1 with TRBJ2-5; 9 bases are shared with TRBD1. Germline assignment: CDR1 MNHNS and CDR2 SASEGT. The CDR3 extends over 13 amino acids. The V gene end was trimmed by 6 bases and the J gene end by 5 bases; junction bases not matched to a gene: 4. The DNA for the CDR3 is TGTGCCAGCAGAGGGACAGGGTCGGAGACCCAGTACTTC. This codes for CASRGTGSETQYF.

The chain links TRBV7-9 to TRBJ2-6, with D possibly matching TRBD2 (5 bases). Trimming removed 6 bases at V and 4 bases at J, with 10 bases between. CDR1 is SEHNR and CDR2 is FQNEAQ in the germline V gene (reference sequence). The CDR3 has 14 amino acids. CDR3 coding DNA: TGTGCCAGCAGATCTAGGGAGGGGGCCAACGTCCTGACTTTC. Protein product: CASRSREGANVLTF.

The genes are TRBV10-2 and TRBJ2-5; 10 bases are a match to TRBD1. The CDR3 runs 14 residues. CDR1 and CDR2 from the germline V gene are WSHSY and SAAADI. J lost 2 bases, V lost 11 bases, and 8 bases had no gene match. CDR3 residues: CAVTGTGAQETQYF. The CDR3 bases are TGCGCCGTCACCGGGACAGGGGCGCAAGAGACCCAGTACTTC.

The chain employs TRBV12-3 or TRBV12-4 and TRBJ2-7; maybe TRBD2 (7 bases). With 3 bases removed from V and 6 bases from J, the gap between germline ends came to 15 bases. The CDR3 consists of 14 residues. Here the CDR3 DNA reads TGTGCCAGCAGTTTTCTGGGGGAGGGGGGCGAGCAGTACTTC. Translation: CASSFLGEGGEQYF.

The CDR3 bases are TGTGCCAGCAGTGAATTCTCCCTAAACACAGATACGCAGTATTTT. Protein: CASSEFSLNTDTQYF. The rearrangement uses TRBV6-1 and TRBJ2-3; D is unclear. CDR3 length equals 15 residues. Trimming left V 2 bases short and J 2 bases short, with 11 bases between. Germline CDR1 MNHNS, CDR2 SASEGT.

The chain combines TRBV2 with TRBJ2-7; tentatively, D is TRBD1 (6 bases). V shed 6 bases and J shed 7 bases, with 22 bases lying between them. The CDR3 length is 15 residues. From germline, CDR1 is SNHLY and CDR2 FYNNEI. Here the CDR3 DNA reads TGTGCCAGCAGCGGAGACTACGCCGGGACACCAGAGCAGTACTTC. This encodes CASSGDYAGTPEQYF.

This chain connects TRBV2 to TRBJ1-1, with 10 positions matching TRBD1. V lost 6 bases and J lost 6; bases outside the gene matches: 7. Germline CDR1 and CDR2: SNHLY and FYNNEI. The CDR3 contains 14 residues. The CDR3 DNA reads TGTGCCAGCAGCCTGGGGGGGACAGGGGCTGAAGCTTTCTTT. This codes for CASSLGGTGAEAFF. Looking up the rest from reference TRBV2 and TRBJ1-1 gives the full variable domain: EPEVTQTPSHQVTQMGQEVILRCVPISNHLYFYWYRQILGQKVEFLVSFYNNEISEKSEIFDDQFSVERPDGSNFTLKIRSTKLEDSAMYFCASSLGGTGAEAFFGQGTRLTVV.

The V and J genes are TRBV4-2 and TRBJ2-7; 8 bases match TRBD1. J gave up 6 bases and V 0 bases, and 7 bases lay outside the gene matches. The CDR3 runs to 15 residues. Per germline, CDR1 LGHNA and CDR2 YNFKEQ. The CDR3 loop is CASSQEAQGAFEQYF. CDR3 coding DNA: TGTGCCAGCAGCCAAGAGGCTCAGGGGGCCTTCGAGCAGTACTTC.

The gene calls are TRBV30 and TRBJ2-3; 7 bases are a match to TRBD2. Germline trimming cut 0 bases from V and 1 base from J; bases unmatched to any gene: 1. Germline-derived CDR1 and CDR2 are GTSNPN and SVGIG (reference sequence). This CDR3 region has 14 residues. For the CDR3, the DNA is TGTGCCTGGAGTGTACGGGGGGGCACAGATACGCAGTATTTT. Its translation: CAWSVRGGTDTQYF.